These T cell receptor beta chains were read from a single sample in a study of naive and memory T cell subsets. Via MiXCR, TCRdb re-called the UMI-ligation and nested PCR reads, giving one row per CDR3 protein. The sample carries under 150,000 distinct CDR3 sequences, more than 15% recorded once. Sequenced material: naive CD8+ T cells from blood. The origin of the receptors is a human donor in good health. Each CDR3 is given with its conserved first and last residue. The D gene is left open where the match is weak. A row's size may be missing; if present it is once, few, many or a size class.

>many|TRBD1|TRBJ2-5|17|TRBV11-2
TGTGCCAGCAGAACCCGGACAGGTCAATTGAGGGGAGAGACCCAGTACTTC
CASRTRTGQLRGETQYF
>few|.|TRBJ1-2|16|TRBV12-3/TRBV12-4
TGTGCCAGCAGTTTATCGGGTGAAATAGCTAACTATGGCTACACCTTC
CASSLSGEIANYGYTF
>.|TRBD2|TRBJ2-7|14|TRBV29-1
TGCAGCGTGGTGAGCGGGGGGATCTCCTACGAGCAGTACTTC
CSVVSGGISYEQYF
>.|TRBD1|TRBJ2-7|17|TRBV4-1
TGCGCCAGCAGCCAAGAAAGTTGGGGGGACAGGGCCTACGAGCAGTACTTC
CASSQESWGDRAYEQYF
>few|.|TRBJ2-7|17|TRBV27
TGTGCCAGCAGTCCCACAGTACCCACCCGTGGCTCCTACGAGCAGTACTTC
CASSPTVPTRGSYEQYF
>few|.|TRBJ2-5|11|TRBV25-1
TGTGCCAGCAGTGAATCTCTGGCCCAGTACTTC
CASSESLAQYF
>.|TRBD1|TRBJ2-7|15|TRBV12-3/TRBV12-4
TGTGCCAGCAGGGCGGGACAGGGGATTTCCTACGAGCAGTACTTC
CASRAGQGISYEQYF
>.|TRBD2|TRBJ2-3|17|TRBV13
TGTGCCAGCAGCTTGGGGACTAGCGGGAGGGCCAGAGATACGCAGTATTTT
CASSLGTSGRARDTQYF
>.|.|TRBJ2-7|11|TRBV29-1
TGCAGCGCCGGGGATGCGGTACTGGGGGACTTC
CSAGDAVLGDF
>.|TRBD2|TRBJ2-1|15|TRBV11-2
TGTGCCAGCAGCTTGGGTCGGCTAGCGGACAATGAGCAGTTCTTC
CASSLGRLADNEQFF
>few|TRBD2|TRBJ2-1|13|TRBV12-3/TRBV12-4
TGTGCCAGCAGAGGACTAGCGGGTTATGAGCAGTTCTTC
CASRGLAGYEQFF
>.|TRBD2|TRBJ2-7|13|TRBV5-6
TGTGCCAGCAGCTGGGCTCGGGAGGACGAGCAGTACTTC
CASSWAREDEQYF
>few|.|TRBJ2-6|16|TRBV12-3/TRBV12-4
TGTGCCAGCAGTTTAATTCAGGGTGCCGGGGCCAACGTCCTGACTTTC
CASSLIQGAGANVLTF
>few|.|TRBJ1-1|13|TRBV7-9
TGTGCCAGCAGCAACCCAGGGAGCACTGAAGCTTTCTTT
CASSNPGSTEAFF
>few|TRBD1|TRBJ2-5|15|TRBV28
TGTGCCAGCAGCCAAGGGACAGGGTGGAAGGAGACCCAGTACTTC
CASSQGTGWKETQYF
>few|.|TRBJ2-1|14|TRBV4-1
TGCGCCAGCAGCCCCCCGAACGGCGGGAATGAGCAGTTCTTC
CASSPPNGGNEQFF
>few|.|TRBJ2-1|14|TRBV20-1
TGCAGTGCTAGTGACTCGTTAATCTACAATGAGCAGTTCTTC
CSASDSLIYNEQFF
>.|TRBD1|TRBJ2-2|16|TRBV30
TGTGCCTGGAGTGGGCACAGGGGGCCCAGTTTCGGGGAGCTGTTTTTT
CAWSGHRGPSFGELFF
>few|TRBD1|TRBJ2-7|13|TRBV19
TGTGCCAGCGGACAGGGGGCCTCCTACGAGCAGTACTTC
CASGQGASYEQYF
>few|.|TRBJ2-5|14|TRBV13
TGTGCCAGCAGCCCGTCTGATGAGGGAGAGACCCAGTACTTC
CASSPSDEGETQYF
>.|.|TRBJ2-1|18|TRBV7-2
TGTGCCAGCAGCTTCGGCCCCCCTTTTGGGTCGACTTACAATGAGCAGTTCTTC
CASSFGPPFGSTYNEQFF
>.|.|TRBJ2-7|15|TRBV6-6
TGTGCCAGCAGTTACTTAGTAGGGCCGGGGCACGAGCAGTACTTC
CASSYLVGPGHEQYF
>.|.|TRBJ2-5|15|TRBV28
TGTGCCAGCAGTTTAGTAGGGAAGGTACAAGAGACCCAGTACTTC
CASSLVGKVQETQYF
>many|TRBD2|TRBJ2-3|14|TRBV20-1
TGCAGTGCCATAGAGCGGGAGTCGGCAGATACGCAGTATTTT
CSAIERESADTQYF
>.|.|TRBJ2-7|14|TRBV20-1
TGCAGTGCTAAATCGCCGGAAAACTCCTACGAGCAGTACTTC
CSAKSPENSYEQYF
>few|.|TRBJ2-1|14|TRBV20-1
TGCAGTGCTGGGGAAGCTATATCCTACAATGAGCAGTTCTTC
CSAGEAISYNEQFF
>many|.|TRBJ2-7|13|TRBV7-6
TGTGCCAGCAGCTTGGACACGACCTACGAGCAGTACTTC
CASSLDTTYEQYF
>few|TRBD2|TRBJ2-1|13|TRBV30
TGTGCCTGGGGGGGACTAGCGGGAGATGAGCAGTTCTTC
CAWGGLAGDEQFF
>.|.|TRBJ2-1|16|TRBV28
TGTGCCAGCAGTCGGGACAAGCCGGACCCCTACAATGAGCAGTTCTTC
CASSRDKPDPYNEQFF
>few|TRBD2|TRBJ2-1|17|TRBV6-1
TGTGCCAGCAGTCTACAAACGGGACTAGCGACATACAATGAGCAGTTCTTC
CASSLQTGLATYNEQFF
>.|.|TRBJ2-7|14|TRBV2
TGTGCCAGCAGTGAAGGGGGCCCCGTCTACGAGCAGTACTTC
CASSEGGPVYEQYF
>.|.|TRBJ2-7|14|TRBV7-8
TGTACCAGCAGCTGGAAGGGATCGGCGGGGGAGCAGTACTTC
CTSSWKGSAGEQYF
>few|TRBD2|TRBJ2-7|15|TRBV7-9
TGTGCCAGCAGCCCCACTAGCGGGAGGGCCGACGAGCAGTACTTC
CASSPTSGRADEQYF
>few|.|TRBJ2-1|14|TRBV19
TGTGCCAGTAGTATACAGGGTATCTACAATGAGCAGTTCTTC
CASSIQGIYNEQFF
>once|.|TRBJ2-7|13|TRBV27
TGTGCCAGCAGTTTAACTAGATACTACGAGCAGTACTTC
CASSLTRYYEQYF
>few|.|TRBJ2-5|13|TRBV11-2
TGTGCCAGCAGCTTAGGCCAAGGGAAGACCCAGTACTTC
CASSLGQGKTQYF
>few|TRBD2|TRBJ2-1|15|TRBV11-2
TGTGCCAGCAGCTGGATAGCGGGAACCTACAATGAGCAGTTCTTC
CASSWIAGTYNEQFF
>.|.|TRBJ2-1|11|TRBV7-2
TGTGCCAGCAGACTATACAATGAGCAGTTCTTC
CASRLYNEQFF
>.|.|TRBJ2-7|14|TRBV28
TGTGCCAGCAGTTTCGCCGACACCCCGAACGAGCAGTACTTC
CASSFADTPNEQYF
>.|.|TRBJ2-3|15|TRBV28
TGTGCCAGCAGTTTTCTCCGGGACAGCACAGATACGCAGTATTTT
CASSFLRDSTDTQYF
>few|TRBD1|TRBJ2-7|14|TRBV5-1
TGCGCCAGCAGCTTGGGACAGGGGATCAACGAGCAGTACTTC
CASSLGQGINEQYF
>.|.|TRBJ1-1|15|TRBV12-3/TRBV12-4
TGTGCCAGCAGTTTTATCGGACAGTCGAACACTGAAGCTTTCTTT
CASSFIGQSNTEAFF
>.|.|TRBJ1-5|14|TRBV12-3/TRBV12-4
TGTGCCAGCAGTTTTTGGGGGGCTGACCAGCCCCAGCATTTT
CASSFWGADQPQHF
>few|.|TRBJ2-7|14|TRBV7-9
TGTGCCAGCAGCCCCCCACTTGGGTCCTACGAGCAGTACTTC
CASSPPLGSYEQYF
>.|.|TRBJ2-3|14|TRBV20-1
TGCAGTGCTAGCTTCGGGAGAGGCACAGATACGCAGTATTTT
CSASFGRGTDTQYF
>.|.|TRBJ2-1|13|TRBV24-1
TGTGCCACCAGTGCCTATGGTTACAATGAGCAGTTCTTC
CATSAYGYNEQFF
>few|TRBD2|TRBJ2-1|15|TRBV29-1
TGCAGCGTTGAGTTGACTAGCGGGAGTATCGATGAGCAGTTCTTC
CSVELTSGSIDEQFF
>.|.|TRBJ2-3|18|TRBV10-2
TGCGCCAGCAGTGAGTTCGGGGGACCAACCCTACGCACAGATACGCAGTATTTT
CASSEFGGPTLRTDTQYF
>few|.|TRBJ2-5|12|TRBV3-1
TGTGCCAGCAGCCGTCACGGAGAGACCCAGTACTTC
CASSRHGETQYF
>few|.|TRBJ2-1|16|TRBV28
TGTGCCAGCAGTTTAGGATGGGGGTTCTCCTACAATGAGCAGTTCTTC
CASSLGWGFSYNEQFF